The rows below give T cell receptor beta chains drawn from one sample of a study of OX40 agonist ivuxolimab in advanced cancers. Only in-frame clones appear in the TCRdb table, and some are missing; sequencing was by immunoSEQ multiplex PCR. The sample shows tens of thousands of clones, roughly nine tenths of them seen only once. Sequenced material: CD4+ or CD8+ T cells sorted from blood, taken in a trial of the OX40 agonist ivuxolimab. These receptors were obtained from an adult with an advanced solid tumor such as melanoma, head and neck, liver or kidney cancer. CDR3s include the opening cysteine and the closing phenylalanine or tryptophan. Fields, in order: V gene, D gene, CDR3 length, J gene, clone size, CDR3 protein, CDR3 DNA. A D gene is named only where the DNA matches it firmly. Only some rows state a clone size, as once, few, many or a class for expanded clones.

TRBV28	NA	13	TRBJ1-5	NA	CATRGPQYQPQHF	TGTGCCACCCGCGGGCCTCAATATCAGCCCCAGCATTTT
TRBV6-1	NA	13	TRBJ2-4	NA	CASSEERGGIQYF	TGTGCCAGCAGTGAAGAACGGGGTGGAATTCAGTACTTC
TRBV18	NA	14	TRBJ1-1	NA	CASSPRVERTEAFF	TGTGCCAGCTCACCACGAGTGGAGCGGACTGAAGCTTTCTTT
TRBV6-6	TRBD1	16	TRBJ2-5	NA	CASSKGQDPDLGTQYF	TGTGCCAGCAGTAAGGGACAGGACCCTGACCTTGGGACCCAGTACTTC
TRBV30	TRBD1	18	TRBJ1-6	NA	CAWSSPGQGAGYNSPLHF	TGTGCCTGGAGTAGCCCGGGACAGGGAGCAGGATATAATTCACCCCTCCACTTT
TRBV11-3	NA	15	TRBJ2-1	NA	CASSLEGLEYNEQFF	TGTGCCAGCAGCTTAGAGGGGCTAGAATACAATGAGCAGTTCTTC
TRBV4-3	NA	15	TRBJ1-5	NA	CASSQNPYSNQPQHF	TGCGCCAGCAGCCAAAATCCCTATAGCAATCAGCCCCAGCATTTT
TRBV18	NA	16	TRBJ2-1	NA	CASSPPVSLGAGEQFF	TGTGCCAGCTCACCACCGGTGTCATTAGGGGCCGGGGAGCAGTTCTTC
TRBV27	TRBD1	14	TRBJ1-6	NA	CASSFTGGFSPLHF	TGTGCCAGCAGTTTCACAGGGGGATTCTCACCCCTCCACTTT
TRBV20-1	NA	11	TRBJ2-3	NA	CSASAADTQYF	TGCAGTGCGTCAGCGGCAGATACGCAGTATTTT
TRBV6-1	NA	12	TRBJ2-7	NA	CASSESRSEQYF	TGTGCCAGCAGTGAATCCAGGAGCGAGCAGTACTTC
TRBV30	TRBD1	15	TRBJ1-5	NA	CAWPLGGQEHQPQHF	TGTGCCTGGCCCTTGGGTGGACAGGAGCATCAGCCCCAGCATTTT
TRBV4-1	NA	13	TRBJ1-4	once	CASSQNRDEKLFF	TGCGCCAGCAGCCAAAACAGGGATGAAAAACTGTTTTTT
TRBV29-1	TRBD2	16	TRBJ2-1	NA	CSVEDLISGGMNEQFF	TGCAGCGTTGAAGATCTTATTAGCGGGGGGATGAATGAGCAGTTCTTC
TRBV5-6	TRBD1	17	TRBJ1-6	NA	CASSFGTGSSYNSPLHF	TGTGCCAGCAGCTTCGGGACAGGGAGCTCCTATAATTCACCCCTCCACTTT
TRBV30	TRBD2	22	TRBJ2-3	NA	CAWSVLGPLGTSGRKGTDTQYF	TGTGCCTGGAGTGTACTGGGTCCCTTAGGGACTAGCGGGAGGAAGGGCACAGATACGCAGTATTTT
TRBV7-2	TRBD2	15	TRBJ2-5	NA	CASSWVAGTGETQYF	TGTGCCAGCAGCTGGGTAGCGGGGACGGGAGAGACCCAGTACTTC
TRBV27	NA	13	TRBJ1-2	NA	CASSFGANYGYTF	TGTGCCAGCAGTTTTGGGGCTAACTATGGCTACACCTTC
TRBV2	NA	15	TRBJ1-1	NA	CASSEQGLGYTEAFF	TGTGCCAGCAGTGAACAGGGATTGGGTTACACTGAAGCTTTCTTT
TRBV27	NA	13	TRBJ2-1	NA	CASHPSGGREQFF	TGTGCCAGCCACCCCTCGGGGGGCAGGGAGCAGTTCTTC
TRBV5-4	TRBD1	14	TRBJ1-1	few	CASSLYRGNTEAFF	TGTGCCAGCAGCTTGTACAGGGGGAACACTGAAGCTTTCTTT
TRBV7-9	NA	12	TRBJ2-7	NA	CASSRTSDEQYF	TGTGCCAGCAGCCGGACATCTGACGAGCAGTACTTC
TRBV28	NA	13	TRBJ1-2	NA	CASSLILGYGYTF	TGTGCCAGCAGTTTAATTTTGGGCTATGGCTACACCTTC
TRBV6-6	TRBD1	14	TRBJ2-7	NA	CASSYARGNYEQYF	TGTGCCAGCAGTTACGCCAGGGGGAACTACGAGCAGTACTTC
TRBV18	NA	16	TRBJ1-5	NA	CASSQGQSRGNQPQHF	TGTGCCAGCTCACAGGGACAAAGTCGGGGCAATCAGCCCCAGCATTTT
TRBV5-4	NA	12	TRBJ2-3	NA	CASSLYTDTQYF	TGTGCCAGCAGCCTATACACAGATACGCAGTATTTT
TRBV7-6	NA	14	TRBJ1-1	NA	CASSLVAPDTEAFF	TGTGCCAGCAGCTTAGTGGCCCCGGATACTGAAGCTTTCTTT
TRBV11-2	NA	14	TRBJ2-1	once	CASSLRVDNNEQFF	TGTGCCAGCAGCTTGAGGGTGGACAACAATGAGCAGTTCTTC
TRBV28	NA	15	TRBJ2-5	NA	CASSFYSPGGETQYF	TGTGCCAGCAGTTTCTACAGCCCCGGAGGGGAGACCCAGTACTTC
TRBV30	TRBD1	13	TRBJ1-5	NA	CAWSADRGQPQHF	TGTGCCTGGAGTGCGGACAGGGGTCAGCCCCAGCATTTT
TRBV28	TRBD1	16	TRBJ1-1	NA	CASSFRRGTANTEAFF	TGTGCCAGCAGTTTTAGACGAGGGACAGCGAACACTGAAGCTTTCTTT
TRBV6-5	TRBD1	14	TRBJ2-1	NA	CASRPTGAYNEQFF	TGTGCCAGCAGGCCGACAGGGGCCTACAATGAGCAGTTCTTC
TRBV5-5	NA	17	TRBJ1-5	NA	CASSAGMDFLSNQPQHF	TGTGCCAGCAGCGCCGGAATGGATTTTCTTAGCAATCAGCCCCAGCATTTT
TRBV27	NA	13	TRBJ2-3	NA	CASSRERTDTQYF	TGTGCCAGCAGTCGTGAGCGCACAGATACGCAGTATTTT
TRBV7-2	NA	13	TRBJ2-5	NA	CASGLGQGETQYF	TGTGCCAGCGGACTGGGGCAGGGAGAGACCCAGTACTTC
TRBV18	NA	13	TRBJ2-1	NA	CASSQTSINEQFF	TGTGCCAGCTCTCAGACTAGTATCAATGAGCAGTTCTTC